These T cell receptor beta chains were read from a single sample in a study of blood T cell repertoires in COVID-19. Libraries were prepared by immunoSEQ multiplex PCR; TCRdb keeps only in-frame clonotypes and omits some of them. The data hold fewer than 85,000 clones, with about 83% observed a single time. The sequencing sample was made of peripheral blood. The receptors stem from a man between 25 and 39 years old with COVID-19, enrolled during active disease. CDR3s include the opening cysteine and the closing phenylalanine or tryptophan. The D gene is left open where the match is weak. Clone size is shown for a subset of rows, as once, few, many or a class of expanded clone.

CDR3nt | CDR3aa | v_gene | abundance | d_gene | j_gene
TGTGCCAGCAGTGAAGTGGTTAGCGGGTTCGGGGAGACCCAGTACTTC | CASSEVVSGFGETQYF | TRBV2 | - | TRBD2 | TRBJ2-5
TGTGCCAGCAGCTTAGTGGCGGGAGCGAACCAAGAGACCCAGTACTTC | CASSLVAGANQETQYF | TRBV7-8 | - | TRBD2 | TRBJ2-5
TGTGCCAGTAGTAATATGTCTTCTCGCTACGAGCAGTACTTC | CASSNMSSRYEQYF | TRBV19 | - | - | TRBJ2-7
TGTGCCTGGGGTAGCGGGGAGACCCAGTACTTC | CAWGSGETQYF | TRBV30 | - | TRBD2 | TRBJ2-5
TGTGCCAGCAGTCGACAGGGGGCCTCCTACGAGCAGTACTTC | CASSRQGASYEQYF | TRBV6-5 | - | TRBD1 | TRBJ2-7
TGTGCCAGCAGCTCGAATAGCGGAAATGAAGCTTTCTTT | CASSSNSGNEAFF | TRBV5-4 | - | - | TRBJ1-1
TGTGCCAGCAGTTCAGTGCATAATTCACCCCTCCACTTT | CASSSVHNSPLHF | TRBV12-3/TRBV12-4 | - | - | TRBJ1-6
TGTGCCAGCAGCTTACAGTACGAGCAGTACTTC | CASSLQYEQYF | TRBV7-3 | few | - | TRBJ2-7
TGTGCCAGCAGTCCCAACCGGGGGACCAAAAGGACTAATGAAAAACTGTTTTTT | CASSPNRGTKRTNEKLFF | TRBV6-4 | - | - | TRBJ1-4
TGTGCCACCAGGAACAGCAAAAACACTGAAGCTTTCTTT | CATRNSKNTEAFF | TRBV24-1 | once | - | TRBJ1-1
TGCGCCAGCAGCCAACACCAGGGGGCCTCTCCTGAAGCTTTCTTT | CASSQHQGASPEAFF | TRBV4-1 | - | TRBD1 | TRBJ1-1
TGTGCCAGCAGCCAAGACGTGACAGGGAACACTGAAGCTTTCTTT | CASSQDVTGNTEAFF | TRBV3-1/TRBV3-2 | - | - | TRBJ1-1
TGCAGCGCCCGTCCAACAGAGACGAGCGAGCAGTACTTC | CSARPTETSEQYF | TRBV29-1 | - | - | TRBJ2-7
TGTGCCAGCAGTTGGGAACGGGGCACCGGGGAGCTGTTTTTT | CASSWERGTGELFF | TRBV27 | - | - | TRBJ2-2
TGTGCCAGCAGCTTCCGCCCAGACAGGGGAACTGAAGCTTTCTTT | CASSFRPDRGTEAFF | TRBV7-9 | - | TRBD1 | TRBJ1-1
TGTGCCAGCAGCGGCACGACCAGGGTCACTGGAAACACCATATATTTT | CASSGTTRVTGNTIYF | TRBV5-5 | - | - | TRBJ1-3
TGTGCCACCTTGAGGAAGCGCAATCAGCCCCAGCATTTT | CATLRKRNQPQHF | TRBV6-4 | - | - | TRBJ1-5
TGTGCCAGTAGTATAGATTCCGGGACCACTAGCGCGGACACAGATACGCAGTATTTT | CASSIDSGTTSADTDTQYF | TRBV19 | - | TRBD2 | TRBJ2-3
TGCGCCAGCAGCCTATCGGGACAGGGGTTGGACGAGCAGTACTTC | CASSLSGQGLDEQYF | TRBV4-1 | - | TRBD1 | TRBJ2-7
TGTGCCAGCAGTTACGACAGGGCGGTAAACACTGAAGCTTTCTTT | CASSYDRAVNTEAFF | TRBV6-5 | - | TRBD1 | TRBJ1-1
TGCGCCAGCACTGCGGAGTCGGCTAGCACAGATACGCAGTATTTT | CASTAESASTDTQYF | TRBV5-1 | - | - | TRBJ2-3
TGTGCCAGCAGTTACTCAGGGGCTAACTATGGCTACACCTTC | CASSYSGANYGYTF | TRBV6-6 | few | - | TRBJ1-2
TGTGCCAGCAGTTGGGCAGGAGCGGGAGATCACACAGATACGCAGTATTTT | CASSWAGAGDHTDTQYF | TRBV28 | - | TRBD2 | TRBJ2-3
TGTGCCAGCAGCTGGGCGGGACAGGGGGCGCGGGGCTACACCTTC | CASSWAGQGARGYTF | TRBV3-1/TRBV3-2 | - | TRBD1 | TRBJ1-2
TGTGCCAGCAGTTACAGGGGGCAGGGGGAGCAGTTCTTC | CASSYRGQGEQFF | TRBV6-2/TRBV6-3 | - | TRBD1 | TRBJ2-1
TGCAGCGTCTGGACTAGCGGGGACAATGAGCAGTTCTTC | CSVWTSGDNEQFF | TRBV29-1 | - | TRBD2 | TRBJ2-1
TGCAGCGTTGAAGTTAGCGGGGCCACAGATACGCAGTATTTT | CSVEVSGATDTQYF | TRBV29-1 | - | TRBD2 | TRBJ2-3
TGTTCACTAGCGCCCTACAATGAGCAGTTCTTC | CSLAPYNEQFF | TRBV20-1 | - | TRBD2 | TRBJ2-1
TGTGCCAGTAGTATTGGGGGCAGGGCCTACGAGCAGTACTTC | CASSIGGRAYEQYF | TRBV19 | - | - | TRBJ2-7
TGTGCCACGACTAGACGGACTAGCAATCAGCCCCAGCATTTT | CATTRRTSNQPQHF | TRBV15 | - | - | TRBJ1-5
TGTGCCAGCAGCTTCTCCCCGGCAGGACTCAACTATGGCTACACCTTC | CASSFSPAGLNYGYTF | TRBV11-2 | - | - | TRBJ1-2
TGTGCCATCAGTGAAAGAGGGAAGACCTACAATGAGCAGTTCTTC | CAISERGKTYNEQFF | TRBV10-3 | - | - | TRBJ2-1
TGTGCCACCCTGACAGGGGGCAGGGGAACTAATGAAAAACTGTTTTTT | CATLTGGRGTNEKLFF | TRBV28 | - | TRBD1 | TRBJ1-4
TGCAGCCTTTACGCAGGGCAGCAGTTCTTC | CSLYAGQQFF | TRBV29-1 | - | - | TRBJ2-1
TGTGCCAGTAGTCCTCGAGGGGACAGCAGCCTTAGCAATCAGCCCCAGCATTTT | CASSPRGDSSLSNQPQHF | TRBV19 | - | TRBD1 | TRBJ1-5
TGTGCCAGCTCACCACTAGGCCGGGGATTTTCAGAGACCCAGTACTTC | CASSPLGRGFSETQYF | TRBV18 | - | - | TRBJ2-5
TGTGCCAGCAGCTCACTTTCTAGCGGGCCCCGCTACAATGAGCAGTTCTTC | CASSSLSSGPRYNEQFF | TRBV7-9 | - | TRBD2 | TRBJ2-1
TGTGCCTGGAGTGTTAACAGGGTCAATCAGCCCCAGCATTTT | CAWSVNRVNQPQHF | TRBV30 | - | - | TRBJ1-5
TGTGCCAGCAGCTTAATGGGGGCCGATAACTCTGGAAACACCATATATTTT | CASSLMGADNSGNTIYF | TRBV7-3 | - | - | TRBJ1-3
TGTGCCAGCAGACTAGCGGGAGCTAGCACAGATACGCAGTATTTT | CASRLAGASTDTQYF | TRBV28 | - | TRBD2 | TRBJ2-3
TGCAGCGTTGTTGGACAGTCTGGGTTCCATGGCTACACCTTC | CSVVGQSGFHGYTF | TRBV29-1 | - | - | TRBJ1-2
TGTGCCAGCAGTTTGACTGACGCAGATACGCAGTATTTT | CASSLTDADTQYF | TRBV28 | - | - | TRBJ2-3
TGTGCCAGTAGTCCAAGCGGACAGGGCCATGGCTACACCTTC | CASSPSGQGHGYTF | TRBV19 | - | TRBD1 | TRBJ1-2
TGCGCCAGCAGCTTGGAAGGGGGCACTGAAGCTTTCTTT | CASSLEGGTEAFF | TRBV5-1 | - | - | TRBJ1-1
TGTGCCAGTAGTATCCTTGGACAGGGGGCATGGGACTATGGCTACACCTTC | CASSILGQGAWDYGYTF | TRBV19 | once | TRBD1 | TRBJ1-2
TGTGCCAGTAGTATAGAACCGCAGGGCGGCCCTGGGGCCAACGTCCTGACTTTC | CASSIEPQGGPGANVLTF | TRBV19 | - | - | TRBJ2-6
TGTGCCTGGAGTCGCGGGGAATCAGCGGCCCAGCATTTT | CAWSRGESAAQHF | TRBV30 | - | - | TRBJ1-5
TGCAGTGCTAGTCCCCCCGGGGCAGGGGGTCACGAGCAGTACTTC | CSASPPGAGGHEQYF | TRBV20-1 | - | TRBD1 | TRBJ2-7